This T cell receptor (beta chain) originates from a study of T cell repertoires in cytomegalovirus infection (dated by TCRdb to about 2019). Regarding the study in general: Recently identified HLA-C-restricted CMV epitopes, whose presentation resists viral immunomodulation, were targeted by peptide stimulations together with well-studied HLA-B-restricted epitopes. Because public TCR beta signatures pointed to carriage of CMV infection together with the matching HLA type, the HLA type of each donor mattered for the analysis. General findings and caveats noted by the study authors: The ex vivo response was dominated by HLA-C-restricted CMV-specific TCR beta clonotypes, and the single most frequent clonotype in two of eight donors was supplied by these HLA-C-restricted clonotypes. Carriers of CMV infection plus the relevant HLA type were discriminated by the cumulative frequency of public TCR beta family members in the study cohort and in an independent roughly 370-donor cohort.

This clonotype was observed a handful of times. The clone's antigen remains unknown. The sample holds no much larger clone one base away, and base qualities are not on file. The treatment or condition label, read with the paper, signifies: in vitro stimulation with specific CMV peptide epitopes to enrich CMV-specific T cells. TCRdb records Illumina HiSeq 1500 as the sequencer. TCRdb redid the processing of the public reads, applying fastp at Q25 and MiXCR, and retained in-frame beta chains. When rows share a CDR3 protein, they turn into one entry using the most common DNA and genes. Present in this sample are over 45,000 distinct CDR3 sequences, about a fifth of which were seen just once. Around nine tenths of the sample belongs to the ten largest clones. The V and J ends are trimmed by 5 bases and 5 bases, leaving 19 bases between them. The CDR3 covers 16 residues, taking in both the cysteine and the phenylalanine. Only the CDR3 DNA is retained, 48 bases long and in frame from the first base. Sequences MDHEN (CDR1) and SYDVKM (CDR2) are obtained from the germline V gene.

The chain is encoded by TRBV28 joined to TRBJ1-5; 5 matching bases give a weak D call of TRBD1. This TCR derives from a human donor in good health (CMV status not recorded). Some clones in this sample may be carry-over from other donors' samples. The source material was CD8+ T cells from cultured PBMCs, sampled from culture after CMV antigen stimulation. The nucleotide sequence reads as follows: TGTGCCAGCAGTCTTCCTCTAACAGGTTTGGATCAGCCCCAGCATTTT. Its amino acids are CASSLPLTGLDQPQHF.